The sequence of this T cell receptor (beta chain) was determined in a study of blood T cell repertoires in COVID-19. Assay: immunoSEQ multiplex PCR; the TCRdb copy retains only in-frame clones and omits some. The sample carries about 83,000 clones, roughly 80% recorded once. Trimming left V 3 bases short and J 4 bases short, with 15 bases between. Germline-derived CDR1 and CDR2 are LGHDT and YNNKEL (reference sequence). CDR3 length: 15 amino acids. The sequence came from a woman aged 80 or over with acute or convalescent COVID-19. The sample consisted of peripheral blood. The V gene is TRBV3-1 (or the pseudogene TRBV3-2), the J gene TRBJ1-1, with D possibly TRBD1 on 6 matching bases. CDR3 protein: CASSHFGRGGTEAFF. The CDR3 region has the DNA TGTGCCAGCAGCCACTTTGGGAGGGGGGGCACTGAAGCTTTCTTT.